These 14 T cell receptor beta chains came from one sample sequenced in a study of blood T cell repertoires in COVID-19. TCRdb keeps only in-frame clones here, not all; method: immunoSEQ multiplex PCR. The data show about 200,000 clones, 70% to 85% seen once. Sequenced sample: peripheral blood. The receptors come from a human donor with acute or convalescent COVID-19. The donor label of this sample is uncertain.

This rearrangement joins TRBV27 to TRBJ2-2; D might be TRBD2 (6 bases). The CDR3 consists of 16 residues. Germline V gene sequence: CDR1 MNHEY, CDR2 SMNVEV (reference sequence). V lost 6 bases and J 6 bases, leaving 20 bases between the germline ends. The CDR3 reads CASSRAPGLVPGELFF. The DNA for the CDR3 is TGTGCCAGCAGCCGGGCCCCGGGACTCGTTCCCGGGGAGCTGTTTTTT.

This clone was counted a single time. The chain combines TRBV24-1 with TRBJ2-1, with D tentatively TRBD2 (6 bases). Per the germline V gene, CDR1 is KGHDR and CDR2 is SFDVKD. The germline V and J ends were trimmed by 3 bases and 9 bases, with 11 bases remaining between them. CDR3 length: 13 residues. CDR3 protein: CATSDPGLGEQFF. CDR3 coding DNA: TGTGCCACCAGTGATCCGGGACTTGGTGAGCAGTTCTTC.

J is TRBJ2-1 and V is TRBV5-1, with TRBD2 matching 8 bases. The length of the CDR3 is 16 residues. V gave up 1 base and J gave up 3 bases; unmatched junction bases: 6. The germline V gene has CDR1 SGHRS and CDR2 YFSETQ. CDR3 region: CASSLRTSGVYNEQFF. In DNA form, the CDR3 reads TGCGCCAGCAGCTTGCGCACTAGCGGTGTCTACAATGAGCAGTTCTTC. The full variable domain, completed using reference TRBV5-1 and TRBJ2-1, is KAGVTQTPRYLIKTRGQQVTLSCSPISGHRSVSWYQQTPGQGLQFLFEYFSETQRNKGNFPGRFSGRQFSNSRSEMNVSTLELGDSALYLCASSLRTSGVYNEQFFGPGTRLTVL.

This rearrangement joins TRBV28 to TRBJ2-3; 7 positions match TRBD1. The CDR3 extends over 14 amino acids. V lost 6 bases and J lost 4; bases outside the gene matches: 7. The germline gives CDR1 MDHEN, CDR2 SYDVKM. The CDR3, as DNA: TGTGCCAGCAGCCTTCCCCAGGGGGCAGATACGCAGTATTTT. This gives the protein CASSLPQGADTQYF.

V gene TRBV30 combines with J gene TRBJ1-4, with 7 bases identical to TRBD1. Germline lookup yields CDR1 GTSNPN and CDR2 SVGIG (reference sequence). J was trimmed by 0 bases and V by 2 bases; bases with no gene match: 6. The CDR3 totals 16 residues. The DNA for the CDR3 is TGTGCCTGGAGTTCCAACAGGGGTTCAACTAATGAAAAACTGTTTTTT. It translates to CAWSSNRGSTNEKLFF.

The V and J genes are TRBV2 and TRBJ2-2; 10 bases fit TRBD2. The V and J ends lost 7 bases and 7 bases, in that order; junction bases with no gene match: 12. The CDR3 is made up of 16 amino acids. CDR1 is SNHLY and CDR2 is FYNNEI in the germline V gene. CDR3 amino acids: CASILRTSGGGGELFF. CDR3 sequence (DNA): TGTGCCAGCATCTTACGGACTAGCGGAGGTGGCGGGGAGCTGTTTTTT.

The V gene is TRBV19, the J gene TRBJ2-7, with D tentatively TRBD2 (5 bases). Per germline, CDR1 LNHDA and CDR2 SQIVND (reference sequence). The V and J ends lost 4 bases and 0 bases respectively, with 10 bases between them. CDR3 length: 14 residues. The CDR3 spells CASSKGLNSYEQYF. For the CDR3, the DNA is TGTGCCAGTAGTAAAGGACTTAACTCCTACGAGCAGTACTTC.

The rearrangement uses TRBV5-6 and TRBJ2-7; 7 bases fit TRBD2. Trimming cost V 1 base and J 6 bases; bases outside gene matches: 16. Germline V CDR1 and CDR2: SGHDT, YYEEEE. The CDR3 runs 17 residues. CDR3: CASSLWGLMSGNTEQYF. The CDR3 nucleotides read TGTGCCAGCAGCTTGTGGGGTTTAATGAGCGGGAATACCGAGCAGTACTTC. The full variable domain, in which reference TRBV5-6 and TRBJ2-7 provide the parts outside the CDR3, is DAGVTQSPTHLIKTRGQQVTLRCSPKSGHDTVSWYQQALGQGPQFIFQYYEEEERQRGNFPDRFSGHQFPNYSSELNVNALLLGDSALYLCASSLWGLMSGNTEQYFGPGTRLTVT.

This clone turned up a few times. CDR3 amino acids: CASSAVWTGGAGELFF. CDR3 DNA: TGTGCCAGCAGTGCAGTTTGGACAGGGGGGGCCGGGGAGCTGTTTTTT. J is TRBJ2-2 and V is TRBV6-1; 10 positions match TRBD1. Losses at the gene ends were 4 bases for V and 6 bases for J; bases not matched to a gene: 8. The CDR3 extends over 16 amino acids. Germline CDR1 is MNHNS and CDR2 is SASEGT.

CDR3 in amino acids: CASRPAGGYEQYF. The CDR3 nucleotides are TGTGCCAGCAGGCCCGCAGGGGGCTACGAGCAGTACTTC. V and J are TRBV2 and TRBJ2-7; 7 nucleotides align to TRBD1. CDR1 and CDR2 (germline): SNHLY, FYNNEI. This CDR3 is 13 amino acids long. The ends lost 6 bases at V and 3 bases at J; junction bases unmatched: 5.

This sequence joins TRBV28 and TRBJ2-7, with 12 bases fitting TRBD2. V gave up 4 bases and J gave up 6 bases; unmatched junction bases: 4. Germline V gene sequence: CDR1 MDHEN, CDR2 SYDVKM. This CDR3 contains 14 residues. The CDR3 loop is CASSSSGRVGEQYF. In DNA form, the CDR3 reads TGTGCCAGCAGTTCTAGCGGGAGGGTGGGCGAGCAGTACTTC.

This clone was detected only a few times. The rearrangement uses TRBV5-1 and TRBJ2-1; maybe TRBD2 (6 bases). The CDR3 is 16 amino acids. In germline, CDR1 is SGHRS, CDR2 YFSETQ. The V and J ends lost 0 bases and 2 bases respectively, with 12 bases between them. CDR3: CASSLAGGLAYNEQFF. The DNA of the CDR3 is TGCGCCAGCAGCTTGGCCGGAGGGTTAGCCTACAATGAGCAGTTCTTC.

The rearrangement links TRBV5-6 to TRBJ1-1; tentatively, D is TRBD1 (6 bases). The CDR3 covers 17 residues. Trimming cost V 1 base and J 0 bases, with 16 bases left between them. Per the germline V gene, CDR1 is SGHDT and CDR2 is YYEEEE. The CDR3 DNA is TGTGCCAGCAGCTTGAGGGGGAGGGCGGGCATGAACACTGAAGCTTTCTTT. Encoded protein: CASSLRGRAGMNTEAFF.

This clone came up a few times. CDR3 in DNA: TGTGCCAGCAGCCCGACAGGGGTAGGCTATGGCTACACCTTC. Its translation is CASSPTGVGYGYTF. The chain employs TRBV5-4 and TRBJ1-2, with 8 bases that match TRBD1. The length of the CDR3 is 14 residues. CDR1 and CDR2 from the germline V gene are SGHNT and YYREEE (reference sequence). The ends lost 4 bases at V and 4 bases at J; junction bases unmatched: 6.